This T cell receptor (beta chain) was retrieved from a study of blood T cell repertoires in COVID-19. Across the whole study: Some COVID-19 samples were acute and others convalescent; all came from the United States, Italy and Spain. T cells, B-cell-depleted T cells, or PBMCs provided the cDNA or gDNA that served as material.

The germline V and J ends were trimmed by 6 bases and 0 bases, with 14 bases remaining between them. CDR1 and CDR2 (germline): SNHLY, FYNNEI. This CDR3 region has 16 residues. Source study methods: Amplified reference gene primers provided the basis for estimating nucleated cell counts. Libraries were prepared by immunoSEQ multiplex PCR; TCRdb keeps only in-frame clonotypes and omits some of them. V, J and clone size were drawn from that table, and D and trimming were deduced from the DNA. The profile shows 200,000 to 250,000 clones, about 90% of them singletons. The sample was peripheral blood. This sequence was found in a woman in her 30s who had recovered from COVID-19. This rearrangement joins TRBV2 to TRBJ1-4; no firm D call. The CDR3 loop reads CASRLNPGATNEKLFF. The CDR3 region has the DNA TGTGCCAGCAGACTGAACCCAGGCGCAACTAATGAAAAACTGTTTTTT.